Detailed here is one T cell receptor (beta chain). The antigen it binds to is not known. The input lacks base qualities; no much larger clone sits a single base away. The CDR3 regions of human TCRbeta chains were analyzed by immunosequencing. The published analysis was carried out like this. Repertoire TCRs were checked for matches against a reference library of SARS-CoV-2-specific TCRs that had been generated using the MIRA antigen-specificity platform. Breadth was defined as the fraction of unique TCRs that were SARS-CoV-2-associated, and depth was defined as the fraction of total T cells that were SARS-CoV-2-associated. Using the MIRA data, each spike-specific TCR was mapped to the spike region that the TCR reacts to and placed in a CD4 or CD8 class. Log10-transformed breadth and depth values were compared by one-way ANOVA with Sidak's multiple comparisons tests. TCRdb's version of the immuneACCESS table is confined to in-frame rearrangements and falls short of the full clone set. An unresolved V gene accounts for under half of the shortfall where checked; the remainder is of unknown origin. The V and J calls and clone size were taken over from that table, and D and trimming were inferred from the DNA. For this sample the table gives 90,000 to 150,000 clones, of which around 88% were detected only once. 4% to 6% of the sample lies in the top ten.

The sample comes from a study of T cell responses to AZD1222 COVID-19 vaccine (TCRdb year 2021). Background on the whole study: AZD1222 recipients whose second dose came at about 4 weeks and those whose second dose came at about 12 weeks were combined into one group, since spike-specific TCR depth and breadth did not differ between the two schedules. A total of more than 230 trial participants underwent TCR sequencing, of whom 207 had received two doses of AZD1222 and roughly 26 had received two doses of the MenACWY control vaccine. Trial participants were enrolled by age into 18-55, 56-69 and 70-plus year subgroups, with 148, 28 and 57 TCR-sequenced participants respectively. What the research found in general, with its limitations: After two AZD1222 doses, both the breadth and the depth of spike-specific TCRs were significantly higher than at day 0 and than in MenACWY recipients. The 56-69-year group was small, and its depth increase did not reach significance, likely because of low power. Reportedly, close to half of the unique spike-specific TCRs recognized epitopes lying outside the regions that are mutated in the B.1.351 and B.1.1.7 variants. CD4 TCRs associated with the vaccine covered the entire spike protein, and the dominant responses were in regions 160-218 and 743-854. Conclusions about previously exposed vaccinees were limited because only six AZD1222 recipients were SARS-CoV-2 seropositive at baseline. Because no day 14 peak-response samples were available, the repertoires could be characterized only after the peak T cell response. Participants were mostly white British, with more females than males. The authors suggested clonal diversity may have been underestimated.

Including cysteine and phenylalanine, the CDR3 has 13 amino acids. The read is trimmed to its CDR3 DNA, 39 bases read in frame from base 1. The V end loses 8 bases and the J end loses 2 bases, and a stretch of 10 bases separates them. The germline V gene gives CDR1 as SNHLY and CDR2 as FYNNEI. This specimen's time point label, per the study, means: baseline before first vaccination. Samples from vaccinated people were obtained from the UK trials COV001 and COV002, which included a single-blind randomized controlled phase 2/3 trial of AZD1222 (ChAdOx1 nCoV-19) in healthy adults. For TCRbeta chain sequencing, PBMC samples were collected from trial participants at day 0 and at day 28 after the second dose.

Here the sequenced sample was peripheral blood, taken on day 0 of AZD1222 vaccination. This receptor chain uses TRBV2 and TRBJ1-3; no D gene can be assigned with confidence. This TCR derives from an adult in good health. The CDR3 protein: CASHREAGNTIYF. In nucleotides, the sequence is TGTGCCAGCCACCGGGAGGCTGGAAACACCATATATTTT.